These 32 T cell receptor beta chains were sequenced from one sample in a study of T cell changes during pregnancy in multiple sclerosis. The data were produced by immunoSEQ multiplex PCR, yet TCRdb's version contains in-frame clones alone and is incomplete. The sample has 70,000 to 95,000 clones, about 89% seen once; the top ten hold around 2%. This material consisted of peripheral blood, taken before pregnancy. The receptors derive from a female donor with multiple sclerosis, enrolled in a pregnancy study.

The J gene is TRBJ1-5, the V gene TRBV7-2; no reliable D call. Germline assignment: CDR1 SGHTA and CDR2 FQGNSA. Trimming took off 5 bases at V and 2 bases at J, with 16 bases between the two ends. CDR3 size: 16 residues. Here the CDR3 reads CASSRQTFGGNQPQHF. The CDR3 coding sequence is TGTGCCAGCAGCCGCCAGACATTCGGGGGCAATCAGCCCCAGCATTTT.

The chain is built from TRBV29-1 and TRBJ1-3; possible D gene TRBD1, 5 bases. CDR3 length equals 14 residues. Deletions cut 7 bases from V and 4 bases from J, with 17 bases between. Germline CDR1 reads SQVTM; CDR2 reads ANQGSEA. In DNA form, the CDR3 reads TGCAGCGCCATCGGCAGTGGGGCGGGAAACACCATATATTTT. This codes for CSAIGSGAGNTIYF.

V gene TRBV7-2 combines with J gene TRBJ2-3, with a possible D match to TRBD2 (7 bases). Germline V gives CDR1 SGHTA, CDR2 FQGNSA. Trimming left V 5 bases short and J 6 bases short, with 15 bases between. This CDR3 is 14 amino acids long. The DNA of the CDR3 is TGTGCCAGCAGCCCTCCGGGGGGCCGGGATACGCAGTATTTT. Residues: CASSPPGGRDTQYF.

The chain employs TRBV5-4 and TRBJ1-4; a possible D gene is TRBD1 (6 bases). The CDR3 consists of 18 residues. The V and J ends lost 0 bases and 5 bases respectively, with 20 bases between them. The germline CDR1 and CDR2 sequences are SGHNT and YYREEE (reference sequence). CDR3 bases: TGTGCCAGCAGCTTGGATCCCCCGGGACATAGGACGAATGAAAAACTGTTTTTT. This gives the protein CASSLDPPGHRTNEKLFF.

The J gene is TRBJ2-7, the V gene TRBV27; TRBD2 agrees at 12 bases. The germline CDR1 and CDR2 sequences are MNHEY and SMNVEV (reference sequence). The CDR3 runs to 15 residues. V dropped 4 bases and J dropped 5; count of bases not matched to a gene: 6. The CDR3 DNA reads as TGTGCCAGCAGTTCCCCTAGCGGGGGGGCCGACGAGCAGTACTTC. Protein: CASSSPSGGADEQYF.

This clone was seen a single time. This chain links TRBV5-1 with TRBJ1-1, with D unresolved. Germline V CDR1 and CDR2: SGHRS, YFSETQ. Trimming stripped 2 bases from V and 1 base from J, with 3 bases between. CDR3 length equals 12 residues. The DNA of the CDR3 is TGCGCCAGCAGCTTACAGAACACTGAAGCTTTCTTT. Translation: CASSLQNTEAFF.

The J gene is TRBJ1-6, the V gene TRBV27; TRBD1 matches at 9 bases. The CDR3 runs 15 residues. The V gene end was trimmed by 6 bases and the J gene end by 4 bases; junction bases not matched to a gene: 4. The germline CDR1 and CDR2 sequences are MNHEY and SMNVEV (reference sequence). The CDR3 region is CASSDRGYYNSPLHF. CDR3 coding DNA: TGTGCCAGCAGCGACAGGGGGTATTATAATTCACCCCTCCACTTT.

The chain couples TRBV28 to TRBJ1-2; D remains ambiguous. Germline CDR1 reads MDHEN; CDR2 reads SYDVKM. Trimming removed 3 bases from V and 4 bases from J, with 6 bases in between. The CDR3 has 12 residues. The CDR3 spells CASSLNGYGYTF. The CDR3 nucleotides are TGTGCCAGCAGTTTGAACGGCTATGGCTACACCTTC.

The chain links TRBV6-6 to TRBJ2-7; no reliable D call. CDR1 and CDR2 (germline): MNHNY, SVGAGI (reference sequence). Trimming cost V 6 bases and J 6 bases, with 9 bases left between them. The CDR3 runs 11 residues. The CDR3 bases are TGTGCCAGCAGGCAGGTAGGCGAGCAGTACTTC. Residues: CASRQVGEQYF.

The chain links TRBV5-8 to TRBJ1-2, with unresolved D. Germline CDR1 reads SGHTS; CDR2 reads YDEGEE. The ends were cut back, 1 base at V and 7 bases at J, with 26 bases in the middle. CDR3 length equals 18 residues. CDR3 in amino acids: CASSLLLSTTASSGGYTF. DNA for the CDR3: TGTGCCAGCAGCTTGCTTTTGTCGACTACTGCCTCTTCTGGTGGCTACACCTTC.

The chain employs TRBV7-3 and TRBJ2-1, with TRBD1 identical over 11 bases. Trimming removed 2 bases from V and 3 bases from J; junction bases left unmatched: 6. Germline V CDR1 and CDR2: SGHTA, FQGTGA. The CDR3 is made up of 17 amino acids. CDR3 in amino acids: CASSLRGGTGGYNEQFF. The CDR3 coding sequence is TGTGCCAGCAGCTTACGAGGTGGGACAGGGGGCTACAATGAGCAGTTCTTC.

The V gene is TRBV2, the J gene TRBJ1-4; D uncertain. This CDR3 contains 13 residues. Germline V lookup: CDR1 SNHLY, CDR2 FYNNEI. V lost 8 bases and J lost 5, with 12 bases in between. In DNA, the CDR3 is TGTGCCAGCGAGGCATTTGGGAATGAAAAACTGTTTTTT. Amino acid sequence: CASEAFGNEKLFF.

Written as DNA, the CDR3 is TGTGCCAGCAGCGTAGGGGGACTAAGGTTTGATACGCAGTATTTT. The encoded protein is CASSVGGLRFDTQYF. This sequence joins TRBV9 and TRBJ2-3; 7 bases are a match to TRBD2. The junction had 7 bases not matched to a gene; V was cut back by 0 bases and J by 6 bases. Germline CDR1 SGDLS, CDR2 YYNGEE. This CDR3 comprises 15 residues.

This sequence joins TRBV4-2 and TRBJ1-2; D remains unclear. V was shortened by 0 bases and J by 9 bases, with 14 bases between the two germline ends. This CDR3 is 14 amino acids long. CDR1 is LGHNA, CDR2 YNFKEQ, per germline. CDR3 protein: CASSQDGRWRSYTF. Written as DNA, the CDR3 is TGTGCCAGCAGCCAAGATGGTCGGTGGCGGAGCTACACCTTC.

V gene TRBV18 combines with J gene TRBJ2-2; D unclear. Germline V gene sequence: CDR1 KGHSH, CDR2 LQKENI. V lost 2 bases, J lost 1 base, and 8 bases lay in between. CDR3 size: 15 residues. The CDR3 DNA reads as TGTGCCAGCTCACCATGGGCAGGGAACACCGGGGAGCTGTTTTTT. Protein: CASSPWAGNTGELFF.

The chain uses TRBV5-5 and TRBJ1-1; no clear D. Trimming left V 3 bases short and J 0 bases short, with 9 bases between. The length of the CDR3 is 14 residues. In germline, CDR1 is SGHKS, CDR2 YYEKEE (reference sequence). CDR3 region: CASSSLRVNTEAFF. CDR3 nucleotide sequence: TGTGCCAGCAGCTCCTTGAGGGTGAACACTGAAGCTTTCTTT.

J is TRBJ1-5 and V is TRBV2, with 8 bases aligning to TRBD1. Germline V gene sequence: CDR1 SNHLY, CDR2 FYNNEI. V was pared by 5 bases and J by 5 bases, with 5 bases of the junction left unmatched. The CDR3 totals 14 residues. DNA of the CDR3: TGTGCCAGCAGTTCAGGGGGCGGGGATCAGCCCCAGCATTTT. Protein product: CASSSGGGDQPQHF.

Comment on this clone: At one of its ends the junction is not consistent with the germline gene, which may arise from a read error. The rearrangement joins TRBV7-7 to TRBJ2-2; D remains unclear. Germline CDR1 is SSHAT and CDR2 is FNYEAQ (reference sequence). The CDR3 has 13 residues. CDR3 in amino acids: CASSYASTGELFF. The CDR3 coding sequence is TGTGCTAGCAGCTACGCGAGCACCGGGGAGCTGTTTTTT.

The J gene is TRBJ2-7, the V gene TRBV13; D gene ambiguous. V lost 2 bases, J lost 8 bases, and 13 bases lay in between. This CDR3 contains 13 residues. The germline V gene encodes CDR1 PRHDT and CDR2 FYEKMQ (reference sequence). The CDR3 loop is CASSLSNPGQQYF. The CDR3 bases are TGTGCCAGCAGCTTATCGAACCCTGGGCAGCAGTACTTC.

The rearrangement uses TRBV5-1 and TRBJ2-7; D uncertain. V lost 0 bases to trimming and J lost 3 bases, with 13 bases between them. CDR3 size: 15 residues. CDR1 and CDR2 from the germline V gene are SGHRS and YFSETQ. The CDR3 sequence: CASSLGPQAVYEQYF. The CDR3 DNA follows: TGCGCCAGCAGCTTGGGGCCGCAGGCTGTCTACGAGCAGTACTTC.

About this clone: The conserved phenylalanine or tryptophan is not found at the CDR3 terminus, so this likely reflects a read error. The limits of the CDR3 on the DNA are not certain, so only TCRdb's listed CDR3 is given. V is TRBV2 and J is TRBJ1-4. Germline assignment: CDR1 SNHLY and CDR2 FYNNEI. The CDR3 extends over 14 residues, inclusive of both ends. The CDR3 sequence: CASSDLLGGRLLLA.

CDR3 sequence: CASSPRASTEAFF. In DNA form, the CDR3 reads TGTGCCAGCAGCCCCAGGGCTTCCACTGAAGCTTTCTTT. The chain links TRBV5-4 to TRBJ1-1; possibly TRBD1 for D (5 bases). The CDR3 runs 13 residues. Germline CDR1 SGHNT, CDR2 YYREEE (reference sequence). The V end was cut by 4 bases, the J end by 4 bases, with 11 bases between.

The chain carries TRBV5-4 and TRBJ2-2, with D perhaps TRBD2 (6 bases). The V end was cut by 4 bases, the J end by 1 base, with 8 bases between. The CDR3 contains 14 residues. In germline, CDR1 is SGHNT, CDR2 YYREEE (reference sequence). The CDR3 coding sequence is TGTGCCAGCAGCCCGGGACTGAACACCGGGGAGCTGTTTTTT. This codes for CASSPGLNTGELFF.

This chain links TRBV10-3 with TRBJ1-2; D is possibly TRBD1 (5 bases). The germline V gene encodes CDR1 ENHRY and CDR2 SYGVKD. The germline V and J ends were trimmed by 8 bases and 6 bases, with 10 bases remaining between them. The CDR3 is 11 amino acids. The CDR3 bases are TGTGCCATCCGGGGGGGGGATGGCTACACCTTC. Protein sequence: CAIRGGDGYTF.

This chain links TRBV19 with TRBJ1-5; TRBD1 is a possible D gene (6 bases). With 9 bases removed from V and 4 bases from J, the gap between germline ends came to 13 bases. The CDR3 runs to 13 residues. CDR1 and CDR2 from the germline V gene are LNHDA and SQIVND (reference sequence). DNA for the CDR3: TGTGCCAGCCAGGACAGATGGAATCAGCCCCAGCATTTT. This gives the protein CASQDRWNQPQHF.

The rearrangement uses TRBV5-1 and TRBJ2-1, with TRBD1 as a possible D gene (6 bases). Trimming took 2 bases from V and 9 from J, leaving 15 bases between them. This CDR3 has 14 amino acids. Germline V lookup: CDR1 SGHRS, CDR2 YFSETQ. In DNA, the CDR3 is TGCGCCAGCAGCTTCGTAGGGACATCTGGTGAGCAGTTCTTC. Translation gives CASSFVGTSGEQFF.

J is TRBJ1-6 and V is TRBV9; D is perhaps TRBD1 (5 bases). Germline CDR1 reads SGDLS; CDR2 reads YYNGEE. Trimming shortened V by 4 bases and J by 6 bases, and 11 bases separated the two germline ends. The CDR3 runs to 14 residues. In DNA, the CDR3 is TGTGCCAGCAGCTCTGACAGCAGTAATTCACCCCTCCACTTT. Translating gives CASSSDSSNSPLHF. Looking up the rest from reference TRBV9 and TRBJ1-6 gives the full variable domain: DSGVTQTPKHLITATGQRVTLRCSPRSGDLSVYWYQQSLDQGLQFLIQYYNGEERAKGNILERFSAQQFPDLHSELNLSSLELGDSALYFCASSSDSSNSPLHFGNGTRLTVT.

In nucleotides, the CDR3 is TGTGCCAGCAGCTTGGCCAGTTACTCTGGAAACACCATATATTTT. It yields the protein CASSLASYSGNTIYF. The chain is built from TRBV5-5 and TRBJ1-3; no firm D call. Germline V lookup: CDR1 SGHKS, CDR2 YYEKEE (reference sequence). This CDR3 has 15 residues. V was pared by 0 bases and J by 0 bases, with 7 bases between. Full variable domain (rest looked up from reference TRBV5-5 and TRBJ1-3): DAGVTQSPTHLIKTRGQQVTLRCSPISGHKSVSWYQQVLGQGPQFIFQYYEKEERGRGNFPDRFSARQFPNYSSELNVNALLLGDSALYLCASSLASYSGNTIYFGEGSWLTVV.

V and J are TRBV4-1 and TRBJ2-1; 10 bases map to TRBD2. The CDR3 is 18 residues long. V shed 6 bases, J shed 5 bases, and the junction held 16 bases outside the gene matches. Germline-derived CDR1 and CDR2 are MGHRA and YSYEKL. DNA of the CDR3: TGCGCCAGCAGGAACTCACCCCTCCTAGCGGGGGTTCACAATGAGCAGTTCTTC. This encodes CASRNSPLLAGVHNEQFF.

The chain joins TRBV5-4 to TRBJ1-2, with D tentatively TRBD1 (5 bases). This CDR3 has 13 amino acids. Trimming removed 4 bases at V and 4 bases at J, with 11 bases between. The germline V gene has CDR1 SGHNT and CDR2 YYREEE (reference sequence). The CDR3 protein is CASSLDSIYGYTF. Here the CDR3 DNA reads TGTGCCAGCAGCCTCGACAGTATCTATGGCTACACCTTC.

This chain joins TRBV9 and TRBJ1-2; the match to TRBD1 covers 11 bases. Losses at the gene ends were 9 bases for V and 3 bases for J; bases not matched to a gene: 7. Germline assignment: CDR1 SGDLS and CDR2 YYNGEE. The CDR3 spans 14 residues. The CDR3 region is CATGGTGGHYGYTF. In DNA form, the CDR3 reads TGTGCCACCGGGGGGACAGGGGGACACTATGGCTACACCTTC. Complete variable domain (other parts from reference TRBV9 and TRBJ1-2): DSGVTQTPKHLITATGQRVTLRCSPRSGDLSVYWYQQSLDQGLQFLIQYYNGEERAKGNILERFSAQQFPDLHSELNLSSLELGDSALYFCATGGTGGHYGYTFGSGTRLTVV.

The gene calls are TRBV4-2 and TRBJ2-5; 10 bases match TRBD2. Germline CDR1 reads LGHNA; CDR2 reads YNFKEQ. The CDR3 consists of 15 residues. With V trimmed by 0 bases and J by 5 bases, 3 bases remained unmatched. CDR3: CASSQESGGAETQYF. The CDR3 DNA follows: TGTGCCAGCAGCCAAGAGAGCGGGGGGGCGGAGACCCAGTACTTC.